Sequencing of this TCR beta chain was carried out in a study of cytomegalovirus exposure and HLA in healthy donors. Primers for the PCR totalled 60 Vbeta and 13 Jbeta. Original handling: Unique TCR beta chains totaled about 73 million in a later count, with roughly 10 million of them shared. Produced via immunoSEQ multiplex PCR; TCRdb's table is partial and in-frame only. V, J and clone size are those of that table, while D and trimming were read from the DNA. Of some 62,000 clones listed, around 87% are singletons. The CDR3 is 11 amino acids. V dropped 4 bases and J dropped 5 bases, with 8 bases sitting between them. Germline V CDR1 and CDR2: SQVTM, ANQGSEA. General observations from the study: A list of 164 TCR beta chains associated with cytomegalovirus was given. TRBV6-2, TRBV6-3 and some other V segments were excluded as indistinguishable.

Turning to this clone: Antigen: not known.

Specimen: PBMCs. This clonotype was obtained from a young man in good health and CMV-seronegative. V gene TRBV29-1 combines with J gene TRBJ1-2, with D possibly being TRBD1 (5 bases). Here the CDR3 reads CSVGGGYGYTF. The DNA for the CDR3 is TGCAGCGTTGGTGGGGGGTATGGCTACACCTTC. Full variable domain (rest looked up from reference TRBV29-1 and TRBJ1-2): SAVISQKPSRDICQRGTSLTIQCQVDSQVTMMFWYRQQPGQSLTLIATANQGSEATYESGFVIDKFPISRPNLTFSTLTVSNMSPEDSSIYLCSVGGGYGYTFGSGTRLTVV.